This TCR beta chain stems from a study of regulatory T cells in long-lasting Graves disease. In the case of this clonotype: Its antigen is not identified. A much larger clone lies one base from this, so it may be a read error.

Time point noted: persistent/refractory GD, antithyroid drugs over 5 years with positive TRAb. Following extraction of RNA from PBMCs, that RNA was used to make the TCR library. Assembly of TCR beta libraries relied on iRepertoire HTBI primers together with Arm-PCR of CDR3 regions. MiXCR was run by TCRdb on the multiplex PCR reads, yielding one entry per CDR3 protein. The profile shows 500,000 to 700,000 distinct CDR3 sequences, 30% of them singletons. Findings and limits, study-wide: Clonotypes that were public and shared totalled 2,500 to 3,500 in persistent patients versus roughly 1,000 in new patients. Newly diagnosed disease favored TRBV20-1 and TRBJ2-1 over persistent disease.

Per germline, CDR1 MNHEY and CDR2 SVGAGI. The CDR3 has 17 residues. This sequence joins TRBV6-5 and TRBJ1-6; possible D gene TRBD1, 5 bases. Sample: peripheral blood mononuclear cells (PBMCs), taken when the disease was refractory, from a patient treated with antithyroid drugs. The receptor's source is a female donor with Graves disease. The CDR3 here is CASSYFLGGNYNSPFHF. Here the CDR3 DNA reads TGTGCCAGCAGTTACTTTCTCGGGGGTAACTATAATTCACCCTTCCACTTT.